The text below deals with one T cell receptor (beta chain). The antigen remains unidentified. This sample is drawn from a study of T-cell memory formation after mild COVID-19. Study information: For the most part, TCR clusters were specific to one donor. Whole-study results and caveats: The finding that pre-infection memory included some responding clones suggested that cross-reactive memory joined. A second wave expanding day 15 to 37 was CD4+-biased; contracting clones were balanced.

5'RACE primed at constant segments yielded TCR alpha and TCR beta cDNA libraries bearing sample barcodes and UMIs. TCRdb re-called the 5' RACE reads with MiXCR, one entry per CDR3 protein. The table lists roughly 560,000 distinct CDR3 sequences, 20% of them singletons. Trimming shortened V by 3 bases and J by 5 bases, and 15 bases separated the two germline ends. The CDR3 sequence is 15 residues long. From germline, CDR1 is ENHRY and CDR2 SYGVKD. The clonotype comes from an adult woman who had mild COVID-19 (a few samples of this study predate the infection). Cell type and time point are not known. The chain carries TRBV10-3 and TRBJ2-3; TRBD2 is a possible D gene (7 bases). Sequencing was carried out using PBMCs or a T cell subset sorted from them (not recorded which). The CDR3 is CAISEGGRGVDTQYF. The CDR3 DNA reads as TGTGCCATCAGTGAAGGGGGGAGGGGAGTAGATACGCAGTATTTT.